This TCR beta chain was identified in a study of blood T cell repertoires in COVID-19. About the research overall: Spain, Italy and the United States supplied samples that represented acute and convalescent COVID-19.

V gave up 4 bases and J gave up 8 bases; unmatched junction bases: 5. The CDR3 covers 13 residues. Germline assignment: CDR1 LGHDT and CDR2 YNNKEL (reference sequence). Sequenced by immunoSEQ multiplex PCR; TCRdb stores in-frame clones only, minus some. The sample gives over 50,000 clones, 65% to 90% of which show up once; about 9.4% is in the top ten. Input material: peripheral blood. The TCR comes from a human donor in a cohort sampled during active COVID-19. The chain recombines TRBV3-1 (or the pseudogene TRBV3-2) with TRBJ1-2; 9 nucleotides line up with TRBD1. The DNA of the CDR3 is TGTGCCAGCAGCCGTCGGACAGGGGACGGCTACACCTTC. Translation gives CASSRRTGDGYTF.